The 9 T cell receptor beta chains presented below share a single source sample, sequenced in a study of tumor-infiltrating lymphocytes in primary liver carcinoma. Synthesis of TCR beta cDNA was carried out from about 500 ng total RNA with a constant-region primer. The TCR beta library was amplified through three nested multiplex PCR rounds in a modified ARM-PCR procedure. TRBV1-TRBV30 forward primers paired with a C-beta reverse primer drove the first two PCR rounds, about 9 cycles each. TCRdb re-called the multiplex PCR reads through MiXCR, storing one row per CDR3 protein. The table includes approximately 42,000 distinct CDR3 sequences, around 80% detected once. Taking about 19-32 mg of unsorted bulk tissue, the authors co-extracted RNA and DNA. The sample comprised tumor-adjacent normal liver tissue. The source is a woman in her 30s with primary liver carcinoma and hepatitis B virus infection.

The sample holds one count of this clonotype. Compared with germline, one end of the junction differs, possibly owing to a read error. The V and J genes are TRBV6-4 and TRBJ2-1; TRBD2 matches 7 bases. The germline gives CDR1 MRHNA, CDR2 SNTAGT. This CDR3 spans 15 amino acids. CDR3 loop: CASSDSGTSYNEQHF. The CDR3 bases are TGTGCCAGCAGTGACAGCGGGACCTCCTACAATGAGCAGCACTTC.

The chain links TRBV30 to TRBJ1-6; 7 nucleotides align to TRBD1. Germline loops: CDR1 GTSNPN, CDR2 SVGIG (reference sequence). The CDR3 has 13 amino acids. After removal of 5 bases from V and 7 bases from J, the junction contained 5 bases not matched to a gene. Here the CDR3 reads CAWFRDRNSPLHF. In DNA form, the CDR3 reads TGTGCCTGGTTCCGGGACAGAAATTCACCCCTCCACTTT. Variable domain in full (rest from reference TRBV30 and TRBJ1-6): SQTIHQWPATLVQPVGSPLSLECTVEGTSNPNLYWYRQAAGRGLQLLFYSVGIGQISSEVPQNLSASRPQDRQFILSSKKLLLSDSGFYLCAWFRDRNSPLHFGNGTRLTVT.

This clonotype occurred once. A read error may produce the germline difference seen at one junction end. The chain is built from TRBV6-2 or TRBV6-3 and TRBJ2-2, with a tentative D call TRBD2 (5 bases). The V gene's germline CDR1 is MNHEY and CDR2 SVGEGT. The length of the CDR3 is 14 residues. The CDR3 coding sequence is TGTGCCAGCAGCCTAAACGGGAACACCGGGAAGCTGTTTTTT. Its translation is CASSLNGNTGKLFF.

A word on this clonotype: Sequence at one end of the junction differs from germline and may be a read error. This CDR3 reads CASGGNGNTVELSF. The DNA of the CDR3 is TGTGCCAGCGGAGGGAACGGAAACACCGTGGAGCTGTCTTTT. V and J are TRBV28 and TRBJ2-2, with D possibly being TRBD2 (6 bases). From germline, CDR1 is MDHEN and CDR2 SYDVKM. The CDR3 sequence is 14 residues long.

This clonotype has at least ten counts. The rearrangement links TRBV13 to TRBJ1-5; D unresolved. The CDR3 covers 13 residues. Trimming cost V 5 bases and J 2 bases, with 7 bases left between them. CDR1 is PRHDT and CDR2 is FYEKMQ in the germline V gene (reference sequence). Here the CDR3 reads CASSTQGNQPQHF. The CDR3 region has the DNA TGTGCCAGCAGCACCCAGGGCAATCAGCCCCAGCATTTT.

The J gene is TRBJ2-1, the V gene TRBV28, with D possibly being TRBD1 or TRBD2 (5 bases each). V was clipped by 3 bases and J by 7 bases, with 19 bases between them. The germline V gene has CDR1 MDHEN and CDR2 SYDVKM. The CDR3 runs 16 residues. The CDR3 coding sequence is TGTGCCAGCAGTTTCGAGGGGTGGCAGGGACGGAATGAGCAGTTCTTC. Its protein is CASSFEGWQGRNEQFF.

The chain combines TRBV11-3 with TRBJ1-1, with D possibly TRBD1 on 6 matching bases. The germline V gene encodes CDR1 SGHNT and CDR2 YENEEA. Trimming shortened V by 10 bases and J by 6 bases, and 18 bases separated the two germline ends. The CDR3 runs to 13 residues. CDR3 amino acids: CANSTGPAAEAFF. The CDR3 DNA is TGTGCCAACTCTACAGGGCCGGCAGCTGAAGCTTTCTTT.

The rearrangement joins TRBV7-8 to TRBJ2-1, with a tentative D call TRBD1 (6 bases). Germline loops: CDR1 SGHVS, CDR2 FQNEAQ. V dropped 6 bases and J dropped 3 bases, with 18 bases sitting between them. The length of the CDR3 is 16 residues. In nucleotides, the CDR3 is TGTGCCAGCAGATCGCATTGGGGGCAGAACTACAATGAGCAGTTCTTC. Translated: CASRSHWGQNYNEQFF.

Regarding this clonotype: A much larger clone lies a single base off, so this may be a read error. The rearrangement links TRBV6-5 to TRBJ2-1; 7 bases agree with TRBD2. The CDR3 is made up of 14 amino acids. The germline V gene has CDR1 MNHEY and CDR2 SVGAGI. CDR3 nucleotides: TGTGCCAGCAGAGTAAGCGGGAACTACAATGGGCAGTTCTTC. Its protein is CASRVSGNYNGQFF.